This T cell receptor beta chain was found in a study of Graves' ophthalmopathy and Graves' hyperthyroidism. Researchers took RNA transcripts and amplified TCR beta CDR3 regions from them. The library came from an HTBI-primed first-round RT-PCR and a second-round multiplex PCR. TCRdb used MiXCR to reprocess the multiplex PCR reads, holding one entry per CDR3 protein. The table has 350,000 or so distinct CDR3 sequences, about a sixth seen once. This clonotype was seen ten or more times. The CDR3 is made up of 16 amino acids. CDR1 and CDR2 (germline): DFQATT, SNEGSKA (reference sequence). V was cut by 2 bases and J by 0 bases, with 14 bases left in between.

The rearrangement joins TRBV20-1 to TRBJ1-5; D is perhaps TRBD1 (5 bases). Sequenced material: peripheral blood. The source is an adult man with Graves' ophthalmopathy. CDR3 loop: CSARYWDDSSNQPQHF. CDR3 DNA sequence: TGCAGTGCTAGATACTGGGATGACAGTAGCAATCAGCCCCAGCATTTT.